Given below is one T cell receptor (beta chain) in context. What it recognizes is unknown. There are 15 residues in the CDR3. CDR1 DFQATT and CDR2 SNEGSKA come from the germline V gene (reference sequence). These data originate in a study of T cells expressing NK-cell markers. Study-wide background: HCMV seropositivity characterized seven of the eight sequenced donors, and seronegativity one.

General study findings and limits: Of the CD8+ T cells in about 6 donors, roughly 1.0-7.5% belonged to dominant NKG2C+ clonotypes.

A 5'RACE template switching approach incorporating UMIs was used to make TCR beta cDNA. TCRdb reworked the 5' RACE reads into one entry per CDR3 protein, no DNA. This sample's table has almost 450,000 distinct CDR3 sequences. This sequence originates from a woman aged 18 to 75 in good health. Sequences were obtained from blood T cells: a sorted CD56 or NKG2C T cell subset, CD4+ or CD8+ T cells, or bulk PBMC T cells (not recorded which). V is TRBV20-1 and J is TRBJ2-3; TCRdb picks TRBD2, but there is no DNA to check that call. The CDR3 sequence is CSARGRGGGTDTQYF.